One T cell receptor beta chain is described in this entry. The data derive from a study of cytomegalovirus exposure and HLA in healthy donors. Amplification used 60 Vbeta primers and 13 Jbeta primers. The data were produced by immunoSEQ multiplex PCR, yet TCRdb's version contains in-frame clones alone and is incomplete. The sample has under 130,000 clones, roughly 79% seen once. Germline V gene sequence: CDR1 SGDLS, CDR2 YYNGEE. V was cut by 5 bases and J by 0 bases, with 12 bases left in between. The length of the CDR3 is 14 residues. This TCR came from a man between 35 and 55 years old in good health and CMV-seronegative. V is TRBV9 and J is TRBJ2-7, with D possibly TRBD1 on 5 matching bases. Specimen: PBMCs. Here the CDR3 DNA reads TGTGCCAGCAGTTTAGGGGCTTTCTCCTACGAGCAGTACTTC. It encodes CASSLGAFSYEQYF.